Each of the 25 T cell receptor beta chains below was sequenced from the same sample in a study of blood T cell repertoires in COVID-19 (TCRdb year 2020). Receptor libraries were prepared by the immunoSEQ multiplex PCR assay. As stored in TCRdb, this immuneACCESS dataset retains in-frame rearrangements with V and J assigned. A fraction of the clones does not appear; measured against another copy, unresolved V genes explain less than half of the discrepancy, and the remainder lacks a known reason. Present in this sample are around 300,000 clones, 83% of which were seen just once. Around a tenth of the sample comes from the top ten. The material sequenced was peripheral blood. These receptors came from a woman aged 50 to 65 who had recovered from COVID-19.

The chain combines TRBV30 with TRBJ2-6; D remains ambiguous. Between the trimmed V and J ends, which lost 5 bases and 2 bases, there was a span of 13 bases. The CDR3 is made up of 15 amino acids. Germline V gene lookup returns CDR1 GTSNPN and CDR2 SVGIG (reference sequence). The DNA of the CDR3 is TGTGCCTGGCTCTATCACAGAGCTGGGGCCAACGTCCTGACTTTC. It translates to CAWLYHRAGANVLTF.

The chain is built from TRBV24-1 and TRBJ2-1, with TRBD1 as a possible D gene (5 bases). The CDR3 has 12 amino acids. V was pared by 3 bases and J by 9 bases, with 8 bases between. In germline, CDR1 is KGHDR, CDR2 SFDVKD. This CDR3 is CATSDKRGEQFF. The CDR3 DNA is TGTGCCACCAGTGATAAAAGGGGTGAGCAGTTCTTC.

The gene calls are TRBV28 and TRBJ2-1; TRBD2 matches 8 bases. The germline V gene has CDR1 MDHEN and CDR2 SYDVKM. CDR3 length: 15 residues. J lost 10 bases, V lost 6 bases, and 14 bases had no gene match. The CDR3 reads CASSGSGREAREQFF. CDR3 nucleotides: TGTGCCAGCAGCGGAAGCGGGAGAGAGGCCCGGGAGCAGTTCTTC.

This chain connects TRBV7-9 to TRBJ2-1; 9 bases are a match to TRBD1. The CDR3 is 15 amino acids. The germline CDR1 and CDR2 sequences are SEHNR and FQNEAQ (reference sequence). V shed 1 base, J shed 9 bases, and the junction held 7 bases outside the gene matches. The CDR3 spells CASSLVRTGATEQFF. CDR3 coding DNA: TGTGCCAGCAGCTTAGTCAGGACAGGGGCGACTGAGCAGTTCTTC. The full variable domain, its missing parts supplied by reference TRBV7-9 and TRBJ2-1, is DTGVSQNPRHKITKRGQNVTFRCDPISEHNRLYWYRQTLGQGPEFLTYFQNEAQLEKSRLLSDRFSAERPKGSFSTLEIQRTEQGDSAMYLCASSLVRTGATEQFFGPGTRLTVL.

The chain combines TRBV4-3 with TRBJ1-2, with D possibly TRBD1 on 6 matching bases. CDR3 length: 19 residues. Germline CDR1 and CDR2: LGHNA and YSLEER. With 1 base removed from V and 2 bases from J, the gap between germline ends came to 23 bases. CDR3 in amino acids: CASSQGYRDTYQPNYGYTF. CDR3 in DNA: TGCGCCAGCAGCCAAGGGTACCGGGACACTTACCAACCGAACTATGGCTACACCTTC.

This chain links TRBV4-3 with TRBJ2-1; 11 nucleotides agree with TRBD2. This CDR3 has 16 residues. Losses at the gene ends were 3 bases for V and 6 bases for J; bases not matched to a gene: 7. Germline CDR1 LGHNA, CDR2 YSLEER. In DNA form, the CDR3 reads TGCGCCAGCAGCCAGGATAGCGGGGGGGCCTTCAATGAGCAGTTCTTC. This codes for CASSQDSGGAFNEQFF.

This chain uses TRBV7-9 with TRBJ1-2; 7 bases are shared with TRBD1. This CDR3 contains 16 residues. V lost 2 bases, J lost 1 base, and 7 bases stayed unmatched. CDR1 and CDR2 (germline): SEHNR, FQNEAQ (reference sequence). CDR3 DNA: TGTGCCAGCAGCTTAACCGGACAGGCCTTTAACTATGGCTACACCTTC. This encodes CASSLTGQAFNYGYTF.

The CDR3 sequence is CASSLRETQYF. The CDR3 nucleotides read TGTGCCAGCAGCTTACGGGAGACCCAGTACTTC. The chain combines TRBV13 with TRBJ2-5; D ambiguous. In germline, CDR1 is PRHDT, CDR2 FYEKMQ (reference sequence). The CDR3 totals 11 residues. Trimming shortened V by 2 bases and J by 5 bases, and 3 bases separated the two germline ends.

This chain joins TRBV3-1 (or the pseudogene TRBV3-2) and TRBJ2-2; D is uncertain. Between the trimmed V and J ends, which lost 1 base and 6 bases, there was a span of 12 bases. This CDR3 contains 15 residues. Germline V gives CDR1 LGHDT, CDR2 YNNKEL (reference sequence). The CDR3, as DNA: TGTGCCAGCAGCCAAGGCGATCTCTCGGCCGGGGAGCTGTTTTTT. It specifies CASSQGDLSAGELFF.

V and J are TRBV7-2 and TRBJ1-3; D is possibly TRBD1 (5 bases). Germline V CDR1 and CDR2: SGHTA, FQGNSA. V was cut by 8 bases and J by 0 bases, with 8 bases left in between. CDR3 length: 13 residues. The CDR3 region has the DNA TGTGCCAGCGGGGCCTACTCTGGAAACACCATATATTTT. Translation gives CASGAYSGNTIYF. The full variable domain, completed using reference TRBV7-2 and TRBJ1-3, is GAGVSQSPSNKVTEKGKDVELRCDPISGHTALYWYRQSLGQGLEFLIYFQGNSAPDKSGLPSDRFSAERTGGSVSTLTIQRTQQEDSAVYLCASGAYSGNTIYFGEGSWLTVV.

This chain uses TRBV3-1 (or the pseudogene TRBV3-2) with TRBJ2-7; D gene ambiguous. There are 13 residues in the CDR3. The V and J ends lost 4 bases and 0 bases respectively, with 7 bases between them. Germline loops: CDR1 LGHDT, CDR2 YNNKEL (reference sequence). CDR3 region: CASSLVSSYEQYF. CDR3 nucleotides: TGTGCCAGCAGCCTGGTGAGCTCCTACGAGCAGTACTTC.

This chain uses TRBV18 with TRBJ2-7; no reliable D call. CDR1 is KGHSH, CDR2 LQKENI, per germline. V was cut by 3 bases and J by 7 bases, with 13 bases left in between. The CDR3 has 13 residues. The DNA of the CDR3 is TGTGCCAGCTCACCTACACCGACTGGTGAGCAGTACTTC. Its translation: CASSPTPTGEQYF. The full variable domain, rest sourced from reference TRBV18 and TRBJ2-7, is NAGVMQNPRHLVRRRGQEARLRCSPMKGHSHVYWYRQLPEEGLKFMVYLQKENIIDESGMPKERFSAEFPKEGPSILRIQQVVRGDSAAYFCASSPTPTGEQYFGPGTRLTVT.

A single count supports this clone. The DNA for the CDR3 is TGTGCCAGCAGTGACTCAGGACAGGCCGTTGGGCCCCAGCATTTT. This translates into CASSDSGQAVGPQHF. V and J are TRBV6-4 and TRBJ1-5; 7 positions agree with TRBD1. With 0 bases clipped from V and 9 bases from J, the junction kept 8 bases outside the gene matches. CDR1 MRHNA and CDR2 SNTAGT come from the germline V gene. The CDR3 length is 15 residues.

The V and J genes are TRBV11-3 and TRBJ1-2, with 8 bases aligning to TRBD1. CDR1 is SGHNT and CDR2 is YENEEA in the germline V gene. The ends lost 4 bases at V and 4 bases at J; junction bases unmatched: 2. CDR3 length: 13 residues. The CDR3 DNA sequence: TGTGCCAGCAGCTCAGGACAGGGCTATGGCTACACCTTC. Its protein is CASSSGQGYGYTF.

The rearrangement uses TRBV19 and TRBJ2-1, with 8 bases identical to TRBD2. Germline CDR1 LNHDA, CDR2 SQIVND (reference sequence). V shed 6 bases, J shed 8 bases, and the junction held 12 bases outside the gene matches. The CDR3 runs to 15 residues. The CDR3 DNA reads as TGTGCCAGTAGCCCAAAATCAGGACTAGCTTATGAGCAGTTCTTC. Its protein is CASSPKSGLAYEQFF.

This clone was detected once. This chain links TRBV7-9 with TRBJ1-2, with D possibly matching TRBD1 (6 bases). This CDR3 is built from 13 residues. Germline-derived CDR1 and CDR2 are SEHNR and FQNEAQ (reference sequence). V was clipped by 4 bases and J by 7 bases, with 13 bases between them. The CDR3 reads CASSSGYRAGYTF. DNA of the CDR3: TGTGCCAGCAGCTCCGGCTACAGGGCTGGCTACACCTTC.

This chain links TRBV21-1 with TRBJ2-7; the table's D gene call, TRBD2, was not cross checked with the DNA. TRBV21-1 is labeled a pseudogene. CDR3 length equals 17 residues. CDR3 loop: CASSKMGATGGSYEQYF. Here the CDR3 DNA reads TGTGCCAGCAGCAAAATGGGGGCGACGGGAGGGTCCTACGAGCAGTACTTC.

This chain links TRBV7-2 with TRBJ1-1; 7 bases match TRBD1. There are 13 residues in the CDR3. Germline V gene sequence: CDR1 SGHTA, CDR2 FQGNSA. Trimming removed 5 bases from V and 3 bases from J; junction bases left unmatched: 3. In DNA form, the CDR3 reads TGTGCCAGCAGCACAGGGGAGCACACTGAAGCTTTCTTT. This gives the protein CASSTGEHTEAFF.

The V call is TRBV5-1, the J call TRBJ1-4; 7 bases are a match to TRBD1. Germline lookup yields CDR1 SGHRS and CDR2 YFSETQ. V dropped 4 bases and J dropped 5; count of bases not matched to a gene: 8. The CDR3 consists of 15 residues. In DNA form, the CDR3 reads TGCGCCAGCAGCCCCTCGACAGGGTTAAATGAAAAACTGTTTTTT. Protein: CASSPSTGLNEKLFF.

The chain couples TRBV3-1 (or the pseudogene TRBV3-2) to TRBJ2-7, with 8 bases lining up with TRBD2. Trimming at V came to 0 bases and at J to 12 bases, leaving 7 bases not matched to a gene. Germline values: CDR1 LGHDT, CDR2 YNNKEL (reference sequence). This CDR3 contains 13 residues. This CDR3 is CASSQDAGREMYF. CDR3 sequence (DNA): TGTGCCAGCAGCCAAGATGCCGGGAGGGAGATGTACTTC.

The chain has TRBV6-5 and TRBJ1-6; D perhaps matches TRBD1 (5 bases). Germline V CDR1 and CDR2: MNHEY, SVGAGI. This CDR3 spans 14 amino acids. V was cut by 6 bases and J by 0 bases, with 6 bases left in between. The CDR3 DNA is TGTGCCAGCAGGGGGGGCTCCTATAATTCACCCCTCCACTTT. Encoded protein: CASRGGSYNSPLHF.

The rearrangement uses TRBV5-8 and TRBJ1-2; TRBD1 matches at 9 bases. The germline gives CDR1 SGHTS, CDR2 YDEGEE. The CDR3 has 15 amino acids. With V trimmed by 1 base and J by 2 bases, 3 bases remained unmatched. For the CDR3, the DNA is TGTGCCAGCAGCTTGTTTGGGACAGGGAACTATGGCTACACCTTC. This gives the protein CASSLFGTGNYGYTF.

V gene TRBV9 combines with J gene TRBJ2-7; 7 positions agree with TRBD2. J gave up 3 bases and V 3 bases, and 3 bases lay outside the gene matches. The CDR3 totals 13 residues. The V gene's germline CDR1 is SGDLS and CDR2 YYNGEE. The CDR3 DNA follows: TGTGCCAGCAGCGGAGGGACTAACTACGAGCAGTACTTC. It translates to CASSGGTNYEQYF.

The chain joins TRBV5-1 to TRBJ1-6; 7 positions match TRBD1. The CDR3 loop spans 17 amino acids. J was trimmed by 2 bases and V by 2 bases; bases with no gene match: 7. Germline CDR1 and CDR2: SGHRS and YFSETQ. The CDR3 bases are TGCGCCAGCAGCTTCGAAAACAGGGGCACCTATAATTCACCCCTCCACTTT. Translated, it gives CASSFENRGTYNSPLHF.

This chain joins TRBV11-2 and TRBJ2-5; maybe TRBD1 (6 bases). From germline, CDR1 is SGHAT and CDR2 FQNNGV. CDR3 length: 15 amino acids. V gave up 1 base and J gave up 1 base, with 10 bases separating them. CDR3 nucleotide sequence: TGTGCCAGCAGCTTAGGGGGACACTTCCAAGAGACCCAGTACTTC. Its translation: CASSLGGHFQETQYF.